This T cell receptor (beta chain) is drawn from a study of T cell repertoires in cytomegalovirus infection. The wider study: Both CMV infection and a matching HLA type were indicated by public TCR beta signatures.

The CDR3 has 12 residues. V was pared by 5 bases and J by 9 bases, with 14 bases between. Overall study results and limits: The response measured ex vivo was dominated by TCR beta clonotypes (HLA-C-restricted and CMV-specific). There were carriers of CMV plus the relevant HLA, and cumulative public TCR beta family frequency identified them.

TCRdb reanalysed the reads using MiXCR and keeps one entry per CDR3 protein. This sample has approximately 500,000 distinct CDR3 sequences, with approximately 26% found just once. This clonotype was found a few times. Antigen specificity is unknown. Sequences were obtained from PBMCs. The chain uses TRBV12-3 or TRBV12-4 and TRBJ2-7; no clear D. This sequence was found in a human donor in good health (CMV status not recorded). Some clones in this sample may be carry-over from other donors' samples. The CDR3 DNA is TGTGCCAGCAGTCCGACAAGGTTCGGGCAGTACTTC. It codes for CASSPTRFGQYF.